The TCR beta chain under discussion was sequenced for a study of T cell changes during pregnancy in multiple sclerosis. Generated by immunoSEQ multiplex PCR, the TCRdb table keeps only in-frame clones and is missing some. The sample comprises roughly 80,000 clones, about 90% of which are singletons, and roughly 2.5% rests with the top ten. Germline-derived CDR1 and CDR2 are SGHTA and FQGNSA. This CDR3 has 15 amino acids. V lost 0 bases and J lost 4, with 11 bases in between. The input for sequencing was peripheral blood, taken before pregnancy. The origin of this receptor is a female donor with multiple sclerosis, enrolled in a pregnancy study. The chain is built from TRBV7-2 and TRBJ2-3, with D possibly matching TRBD2 (5 bases). The CDR3 sequence is CASSLARTRADTQYF. The CDR3 nucleotides are TGTGCCAGCAGCTTAGCCCGGACTCGGGCAGATACGCAGTATTTT.